This T cell receptor (beta chain) was retrieved from a study of blood T cell repertoires in COVID-19 (dated by TCRdb to about 2020). Background for the entire study: Samples from collaborators originated in the United States, Italy and Spain and spanned both the acute and convalescent phases of COVID-19. A de-identified subject ID, COVID-19 status, age in years and sex were almost always included in the sample metadata. Subjects who had been exposed to COVID-19, were actively infected with it, or had recovered from it provided the deeply sampled blood TCRbeta repertoires that made up the dataset. The material from the prospective study consisted of cDNA or gDNA derived from T cells, B-cell-depleted T cells, or PBMCs. HLA class I and class II types, where available, came from metadata supplied by the sample provider rather than from assay-based typing. The samples were drawn from the first 160 participants of the ongoing ImmuneRACE study and from 1,254 subjects provided by 6 global collaborators. The repertoires were released in a freely available public database intended as a resource for research on the immune response to SARS-CoV-2. Paper-wide results and their limitations: How much clinical and demographic metadata was included differed by source and by participant, and the metadata was provided uncurated.

TCRbeta CDR3 regions were amplified from genomic DNA by means of the immunoSEQ Assay, a bias-controlled multiplex PCR. Per the authors' processing: The number of nucleated cells in each sample was estimated from the amplification of reference gene primers within the assay. Sequence reads were collapsed and filtered to measure the absolute abundance of every unique TCRbeta CDR3 rearrangement. Productive Simpson clonality was computed per sample as the square root of Simpson's diversity index over productive rearrangements. TCRdb took this table from immuneACCESS and kept in-frame rearrangements with V and J called. Such tables lack part of the clones; where checked against another copy, unresolved V genes explain under half of the gap, and the rest is unexplained. Clone size and the V and J calls come from that table; the DNA yielded D and trimming. The table for this sample lists 200,000 to 250,000 clones; around 80% of them were counted only once. 5% to 6.5% of the sample is in the top ten clones.

Another Seattle source contributed samples from volunteer blood donors who had recovered from COVID-19. Whole blood was collected in K2EDTA tubes by collaborating institutions according to the institutions' own protocols. For TCRbeta analysis, collaborator samples were shipped as frozen whole blood, as isolated PBMCs, or as DNA extracted from either sample type. About this clone itself: What antigen it recognizes has not been identified. Base qualities are not provided; no much larger clone lies one nucleotide away.

V and J lose 3 bases and 2 bases, and a span of 10 bases separates them. The CDR3 runs 14 residues from the cysteine to the phenylalanine. Solely the CDR3 DNA is kept, with 42 bases framed from the first base. CDR1 and CDR2, per the germline V gene, are LGHNT and FRNRAP. The sequence derives from a woman aged 55-69 years who had recovered from COVID-19. The sequence is built from TRBV12-5 and TRBJ1-1; D gene: possibly TRBD1, on 6 matching bases. The specimen sequenced was peripheral blood. The DNA sequence reads TGTGCTAGTGGTTTTGGCAGGGGTAACACTGAAGCTTTCTTT. Translated, this gives CASGFGRGNTEAFF.